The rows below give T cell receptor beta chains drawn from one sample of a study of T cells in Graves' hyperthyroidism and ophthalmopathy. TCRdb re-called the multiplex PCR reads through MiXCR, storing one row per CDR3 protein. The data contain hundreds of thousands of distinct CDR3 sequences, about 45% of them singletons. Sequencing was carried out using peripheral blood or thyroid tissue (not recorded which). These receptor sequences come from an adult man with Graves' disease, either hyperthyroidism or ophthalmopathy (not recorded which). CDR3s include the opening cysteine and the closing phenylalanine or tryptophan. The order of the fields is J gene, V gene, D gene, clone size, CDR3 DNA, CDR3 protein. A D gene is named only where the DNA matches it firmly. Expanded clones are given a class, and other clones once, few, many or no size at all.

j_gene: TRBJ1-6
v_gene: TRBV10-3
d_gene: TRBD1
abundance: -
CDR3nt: TGTGCCAGCAGTTTCGCAACAGGGGATTCACCCCTCCACTTT
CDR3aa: CASSFATGDSPLHF

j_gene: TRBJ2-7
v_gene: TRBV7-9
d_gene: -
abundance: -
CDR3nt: TGTGCCAGCAGCCCCGTTGAAGGGATCGAGCAGTACTTC
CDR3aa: CASSPVEGIEQYF

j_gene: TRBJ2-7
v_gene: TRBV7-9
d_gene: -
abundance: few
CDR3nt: TGTGCCAGCAGCTTGGCTTCAGGGGCGACAGCCTACGAGCAGTACTTC
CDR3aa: CASSLASGATAYEQYF

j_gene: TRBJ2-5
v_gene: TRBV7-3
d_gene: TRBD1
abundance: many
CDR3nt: TGTGCCAGCAGCACCGGGACAGTCCAAGAGACCCAGTACTTC
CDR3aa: CASSTGTVQETQYF

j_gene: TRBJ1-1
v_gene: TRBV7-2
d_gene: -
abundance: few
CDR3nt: TGTGCCAGCAGCACCGGGTTGGCGAGGAACACTGAAGCTTTCTTT
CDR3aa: CASSTGLARNTEAFF

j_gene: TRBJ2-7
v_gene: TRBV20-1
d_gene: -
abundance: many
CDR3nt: TGCAGTGCTAAGTGGGGATCCTACGAGCAGTACTTC
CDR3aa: CSAKWGSYEQYF

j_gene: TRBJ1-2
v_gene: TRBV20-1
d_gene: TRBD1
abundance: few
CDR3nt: TGCAGCCCCTCAGGGGGTACTAACTATGGCTACACCTTC
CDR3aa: CSPSGGTNYGYTF

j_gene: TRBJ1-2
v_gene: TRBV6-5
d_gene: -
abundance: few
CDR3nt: TGTGCCAGCAGTTACGCAAACGCTAACTATGGCTACACCTTC
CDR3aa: CASSYANANYGYTF

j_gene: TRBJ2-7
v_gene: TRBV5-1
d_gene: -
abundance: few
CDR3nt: TGCGCCAGCAGCAGAGACCTGGATTCCTACGAGCAGTACTTC
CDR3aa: CASSRDLDSYEQYF

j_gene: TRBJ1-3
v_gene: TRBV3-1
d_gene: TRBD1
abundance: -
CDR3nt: TGTGCCAGCAGCGAACATGGGACAGGATCACGAAACACCATATATTTT
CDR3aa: CASSEHGTGSRNTIYF

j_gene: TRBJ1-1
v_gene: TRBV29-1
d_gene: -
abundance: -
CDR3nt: TGCAGCGTTGATTCGTCGAACACTGGAGCTTTCTTT
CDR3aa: CSVDSSNTGAFF

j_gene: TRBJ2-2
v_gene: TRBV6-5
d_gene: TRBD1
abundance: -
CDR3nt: TGTGCCAGCAGTTACGCGACAGGGGTCACCGGGGAGCTGTTTTTT
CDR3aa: CASSYATGVTGELFF

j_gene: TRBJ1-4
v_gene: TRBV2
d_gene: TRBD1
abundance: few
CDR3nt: TGTGCCAGCAGCACGGACAGGGGGAGTGAAAAACTGTTTTTT
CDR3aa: CASSTDRGSEKLFF

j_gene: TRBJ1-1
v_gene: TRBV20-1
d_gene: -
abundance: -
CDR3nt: TGCAGTGCTAGAAGGCACAGCATGAACACTGAAGCTTTCTTT
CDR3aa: CSARRHSMNTEAFF

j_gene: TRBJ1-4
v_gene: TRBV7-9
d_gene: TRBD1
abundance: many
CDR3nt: TGTGCCAGCAGCCAAGGACAGGCCACAACTAATGAAAAACTGTTTTTT
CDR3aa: CASSQGQATTNEKLFF

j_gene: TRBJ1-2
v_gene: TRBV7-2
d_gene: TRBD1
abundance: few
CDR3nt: TGTGCCAGCAGCTCCCGACAGGGGGACTATGGCTACACCTTC
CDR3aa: CASSSRQGDYGYTF

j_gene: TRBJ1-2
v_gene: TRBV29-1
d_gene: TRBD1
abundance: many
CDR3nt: TGCAGCGTTGAGGTTAAGGGGGCTGGCTACACCTTC
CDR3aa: CSVEVKGAGYTF

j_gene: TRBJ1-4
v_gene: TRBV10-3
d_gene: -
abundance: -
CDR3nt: TGTGCGACAGGAGACAATGAAAAACTGTTTTTT
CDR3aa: CATGDNEKLFF

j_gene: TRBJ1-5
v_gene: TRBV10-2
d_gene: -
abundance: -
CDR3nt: TGCGCCAGCAGTGAGTGGCTTAGGGGGAATCAGCCCCAGCATTTT
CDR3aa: CASSEWLRGNQPQHF

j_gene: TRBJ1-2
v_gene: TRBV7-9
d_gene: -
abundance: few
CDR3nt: TGTGCCAGCAGCTTCGGAGGCAGAGCTAACTATGGCTACACCTTC
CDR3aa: CASSFGGRANYGYTF

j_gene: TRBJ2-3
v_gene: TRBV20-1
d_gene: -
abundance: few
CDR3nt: TGCAGTGCTAGAGAGATCCTTACGGGCTATCAGTCGTGG
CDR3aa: CSAREILTGYQSW

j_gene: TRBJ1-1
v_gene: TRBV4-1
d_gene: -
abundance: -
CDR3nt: TGCGCCAGCAGCCGCTTGGGGGCGGCCGACACTGAAGCTTTCTTT
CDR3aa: CASSRLGAADTEAFF

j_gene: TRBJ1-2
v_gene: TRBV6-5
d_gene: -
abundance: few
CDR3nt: TGTGCCAGCAGACCGCGGGACTACTACACCTTC
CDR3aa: CASRPRDYYTF

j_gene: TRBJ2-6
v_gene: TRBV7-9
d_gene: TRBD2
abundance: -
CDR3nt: TGTGCCAGCACAGCGGGGGCCACCTCTGGGGCCAACGTCCTGACTTTC
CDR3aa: CASTAGATSGANVLTF